The next 3 T cell receptor beta chains were all read from a single sample in a study of beta chain features in type 1 diabetes. Investigators reverse transcribed all isolated RNA, so they sequenced expressed TCRB transcripts. Repertoires were generated with immunoSEQ multiplex PCR, while TCRdb's copy carries only in-frame clones and drops some. This table has 620,000 or so clones, around 15% appearing once. The sequencing input was naive CD4+ T cells from blood. The receptors derive from a man aged 18 to 29 in good health.

The J gene is TRBJ2-5, the V gene TRBV11-2; 9 bases line up with TRBD1. Losses at the gene ends were 1 base for V and 4 bases for J; bases not matched to a gene: 7. CDR1 and CDR2 from the germline V gene are SGHAT and FQNNGV. This CDR3 has 16 amino acids. The CDR3 reads CASSLAGTGLRETQYF. The CDR3 bases are TGTGCCAGCAGCTTAGCAGGGACAGGGTTGCGAGAGACCCAGTACTTC. Together with reference TRBV11-2 and TRBJ2-5, the CDR3 gives the full variable domain: EAGVAQSPRYKIIEKRQSVAFWCNPISGHATLYWYQQILGQGPKLLIQFQNNGVVDDSQLPKDRFSAERLKGVDSTLKIQPAKLEDSAVYLCASSLAGTGLRETQYFGPGTRLLVL.

The J gene is TRBJ2-7, the V gene TRBV2, with D possibly TRBD2 on 5 matching bases. Germline CDR1 reads SNHLY; CDR2 reads FYNNEI. Trimming shortened V by 6 bases and J by 3 bases, and 12 bases separated the two germline ends. The CDR3 has 13 amino acids. CDR3 protein: CASSREYGYEQYF. In DNA, the CDR3 is TGTGCCAGCAGCCGGGAATACGGCTACGAGCAGTACTTC.

The chain links TRBV5-1 to TRBJ1-4, with D possibly matching TRBD1 (6 bases). CDR3 length: 18 amino acids. CDR1 and CDR2 from the germline V gene are SGHRS and YFSETQ. Trimming took 1 base from V and 8 from J, leaving 24 bases between them. CDR3 in amino acids: CASSLSRLTSGQGEKLFF. Written as DNA, the CDR3 is TGCGCCAGCAGCTTGAGTCGGTTGACGAGTGGCCAGGGGGAAAAACTGTTTTTT.